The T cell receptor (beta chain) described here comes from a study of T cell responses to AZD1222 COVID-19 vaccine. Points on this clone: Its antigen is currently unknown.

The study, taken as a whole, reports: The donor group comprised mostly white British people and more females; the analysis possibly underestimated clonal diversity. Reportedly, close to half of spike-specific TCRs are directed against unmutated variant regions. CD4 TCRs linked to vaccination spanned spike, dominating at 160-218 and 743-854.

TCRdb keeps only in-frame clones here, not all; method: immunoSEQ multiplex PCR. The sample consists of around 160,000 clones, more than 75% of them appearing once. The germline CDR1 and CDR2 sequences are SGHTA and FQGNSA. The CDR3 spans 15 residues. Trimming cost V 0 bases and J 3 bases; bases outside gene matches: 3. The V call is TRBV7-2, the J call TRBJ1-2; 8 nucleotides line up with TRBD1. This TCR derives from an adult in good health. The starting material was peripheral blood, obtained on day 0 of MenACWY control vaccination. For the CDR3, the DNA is TGTGCCAGCAGCTTAGCCCAGGGGGCTTACTATGGCTACACCTTC. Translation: CASSLAQGAYYGYTF.